One and the same sample provided the 4 T cell receptor beta chains below, sequenced in a study of T cells in Graves' hyperthyroidism and ophthalmopathy. Researchers took RNA transcripts and amplified the TCR beta CDR3 regions from them. First-round RT-PCR with HTBI primers amplified the TCR CDR3 region. One entry per CDR3 protein results from TCRdb running MiXCR on the multiplex PCR reads. In the table there are 350,000 to 500,000 distinct CDR3 sequences, roughly an eighth of which are singletons. Input material: blood. Every receptor here comes from a woman under 30 with Graves' hyperthyroidism.

In its sample, this clonotype was seen many times. This chain uses TRBV6-1 with TRBJ2-2, with D unresolved. The CDR3 has 16 residues. The germline V and J ends were trimmed by 5 bases and 0 bases, with 13 bases remaining between them. Per germline, CDR1 MNHNS and CDR2 SASEGT. The CDR3 is CASSSSPFANTGELFF. The CDR3 region has the DNA TGTGCCAGCAGTTCCTCACCGTTCGCGAACACCGGGGAGCTGTTTTTT.

This clonotype was observed many times. This chain joins TRBV6-2 or TRBV6-3 and TRBJ2-7, with 11 nucleotides matching TRBD2. The V segment lost 2 bases and the J segment 1 base; nucleotides outside the gene matches: 10. This CDR3 region has 18 residues. Germline V gene sequence: CDR1 MNHEY, CDR2 SVGEGT. DNA for the CDR3: TGTGCCAGCAGTTACCAAGGGATAGCGGGAGGGCGGTCCTACGAGCAGTACTTC. This encodes CASSYQGIAGGRSYEQYF.

As DNA, the CDR3 is TGTGCCAGCAGCCGAACCGGGACAGAGTATCAGCCCCAGCATTTT. Its protein product is CASSRTGTEYQPQHF. The chain links TRBV11-2 to TRBJ1-5, with 7 bases identical to TRBD1. The V gene end was trimmed by 5 bases and the J gene end by 5 bases; junction bases not matched to a gene: 9. Germline-derived CDR1 and CDR2 are SGHAT and FQNNGV. This CDR3 comprises 15 residues.

This clonotype was observed a few times. The rearrangement joins TRBV29-1 to TRBJ1-1, with D unclear. Looked up from germline, CDR1 is SQVTM and CDR2 is ANQGSEA. This CDR3 has 11 residues. V gave up 7 bases and J gave up 0 bases, with 6 bases separating them. This chain's CDR3 is CSATMNTEAFF. CDR3 sequence (DNA): TGCAGCGCCACAATGAACACTGAAGCTTTCTTT.